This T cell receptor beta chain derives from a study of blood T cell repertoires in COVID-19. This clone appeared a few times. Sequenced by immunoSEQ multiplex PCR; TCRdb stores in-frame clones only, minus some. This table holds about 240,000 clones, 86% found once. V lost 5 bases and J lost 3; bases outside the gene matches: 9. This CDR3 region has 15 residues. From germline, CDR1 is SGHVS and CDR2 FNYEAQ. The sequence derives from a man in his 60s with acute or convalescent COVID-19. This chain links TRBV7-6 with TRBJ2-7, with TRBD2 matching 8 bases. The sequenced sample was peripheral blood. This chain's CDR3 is CASSPASGGIYEQYF. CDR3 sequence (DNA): TGTGCCAGCAGCCCCGCCAGCGGGGGTATCTACGAGCAGTACTTC.